The 16 T cell receptor beta chains reported below all come from one sample, sequenced in a study of T cell repertoires and HLA-DP antigens. For these receptors, no antigen is known. The data were produced by immunoSEQ multiplex PCR, yet TCRdb's version contains in-frame clones alone and is incomplete. The repertoire consists of over 100,000 clones, with around 92% occurring once and the leading ten covering about 0.27%. The sample comprised CD4+ T cells from PBMCs. Receptors originate from a young woman in good health and CMV-seronegative.

The chain uses TRBV4-1 and TRBJ2-2; D is possibly TRBD1 (6 bases). With 2 bases removed from V and 3 bases from J, the gap between germline ends came to 16 bases. Germline V gives CDR1 MGHRA, CDR2 YSYEKL. The CDR3 is 17 amino acids. The chain's CDR3 is CASSQRGYTGHTGELFF. CDR3 nucleotide sequence: TGCGCCAGCAGCCAAAGGGGGTACACAGGACACACCGGGGAGCTGTTTTTT.

The J gene is TRBJ1-1, the V gene TRBV9; no firm D call. With 2 bases removed from V and 3 bases from J, the gap between germline ends came to 8 bases. The CDR3 consists of 13 residues. The germline gives CDR1 SGDLS, CDR2 YYNGEE. DNA of the CDR3: TGTGCCAGCAGCGTTGGTACGGACACTGAAGCTTTCTTT. It yields the protein CASSVGTDTEAFF.

The rearrangement uses TRBV11-2 and TRBJ2-2; D could derive from TRBD1 or TRBD2 (6 bases each). V was cut by 5 bases and J by 4 bases, with 14 bases left in between. The germline V gene encodes CDR1 SGHAT and CDR2 FQNNGV. The CDR3 covers 15 residues. The CDR3 protein is CASSPRGAATGELFF. The DNA for the CDR3 is TGTGCCAGCAGCCCGAGGGGGGCGGCCACCGGGGAGCTGTTTTTT.

The chain joins TRBV28 to TRBJ1-2; D gene unclear. From germline, CDR1 is MDHEN and CDR2 SYDVKM. V was cut by 9 bases and J by 7 bases, with 18 bases left in between. The CDR3 length is 13 residues. This CDR3 is CASHPTRVSGYTF. The CDR3 nucleotides are TGTGCCAGTCACCCGACACGAGTCTCTGGCTACACCTTC.

The chain's CDR3 is CASQSSGRRGSALDSNQPQHF. The CDR3 DNA sequence: TGTGCCAGTCAATCAAGCGGTCGAAGGGGGTCTGCTCTGGATAGCAATCAGCCCCAGCATTTT. This chain joins TRBV19 and TRBJ1-5; TRBD1 is a possible D gene (6 bases). Per the germline V gene, CDR1 is LNHDA and CDR2 is SQIVND (reference sequence). V was trimmed by 8 bases and J by 0 bases, leaving 32 bases between them. The CDR3 spans 21 residues.

The chain joins TRBV6-5 to TRBJ1-1, with no clear D. Trimming removed 0 bases from V and 2 bases from J, with 4 bases in between. In germline, CDR1 is MNHEY, CDR2 SVGAGI. CDR3 length: 13 residues. The CDR3, as DNA: TGTGCCAGCAGTTACTCGAGAAACACTGAAGCTTTCTTT. Amino acid sequence: CASSYSRNTEAFF.

This chain connects TRBV5-1 to TRBJ2-3; 8 bases are shared with TRBD1. Germline CDR1 is SGHRS and CDR2 is YFSETQ. This CDR3 is built from 16 residues. Trimming removed 8 bases from V and 4 bases from J; junction bases left unmatched: 15. The DNA of the CDR3 is TGCGCCAGTACCTCGACTTCCAGGACAGGGTCAGATACGCAGTATTTT. Translation: CASTSTSRTGSDTQYF. Together with reference TRBV5-1 and TRBJ2-3, the CDR3 gives the full variable domain: KAGVTQTPRYLIKTRGQQVTLSCSPISGHRSVSWYQQTPGQGLQFLFEYFSETQRNKGNFPGRFSGRQFSNSRSEMNVSTLELGDSALYLCASTSTSRTGSDTQYFGPGTRLTVL.

V is TRBV20-1 and J is TRBJ2-3; D not certain. This CDR3 is built from 11 residues. V was clipped by 5 bases and J by 6 bases, with 9 bases between them. CDR1 and CDR2 from the germline V gene are DFQATT and SNEGSKA (reference sequence). CDR3 in DNA: TGCAGTGCTCCCCGATCGGATACGCAGTATTTT. Protein: CSAPRSDTQYF.

The V gene is TRBV19, the J gene TRBJ1-1; 11 bases align to TRBD1. CDR3 size: 17 residues. Germline loops: CDR1 LNHDA, CDR2 SQIVND (reference sequence). After removal of 8 bases from V and 0 bases from J, the junction contained 11 bases not matched to a gene. The CDR3 sequence: CASVSGQGVKMNTEAFF. Here the CDR3 DNA reads TGTGCCAGTGTCTCGGGACAGGGGGTTAAGATGAACACTGAAGCTTTCTTT.

J is TRBJ1-2 and V is TRBV18; D is unresolved. The CDR3 runs 13 residues. The germline V gene has CDR1 KGHSH and CDR2 LQKENI. The germline V and J ends were trimmed by 6 bases and 2 bases, with 10 bases remaining between them. CDR3 nucleotide sequence: TGTGCCAGCTCCCAGGACCTAAACTATGGCTACACCTTC. Its translation is CASSQDLNYGYTF.

The chain joins TRBV27 to TRBJ2-1; a possible D gene is TRBD2 (5 bases). The CDR3 consists of 16 residues. V was clipped by 4 bases and J by 0 bases, with 13 bases between them. CDR1 is MNHEY, CDR2 SMNVEV, per germline (reference sequence). This CDR3 is CASSYFRRSSYNEQFF. In DNA form, the CDR3 reads TGTGCCAGCAGTTACTTCAGGAGGAGCTCCTACAATGAGCAGTTCTTC.

The table lists this clone with a count of one. The V call is TRBV5-1, the J call TRBJ2-7, with 7 bases fitting TRBD1. The J segment lost 1 base and the V segment lost 5 bases, leaving 6 bases of the junction unmatched. The germline V gene encodes CDR1 SGHRS and CDR2 YFSETQ. The CDR3 runs 14 residues. CDR3 bases: TGCGCCAGCAGAAAGGACAGGCGGTCCTACGAGCAGTACTTC. This translates into CASRKDRRSYEQYF.

The chain uses TRBV19 and TRBJ1-1; a weak D match, TRBD1 (6 bases). Trimming pared 4 bases from V and 0 bases from J, leaving 12 bases between. Germline values: CDR1 LNHDA, CDR2 SQIVND (reference sequence). This CDR3 is built from 15 residues. The CDR3 reads CASSNPQGMNTEAFF. CDR3 DNA: TGTGCCAGTAGTAACCCACAGGGCATGAACACTGAAGCTTTCTTT.

This sequence joins TRBV5-1 and TRBJ2-2; 7 nucleotides line up with TRBD1. The length of the CDR3 is 14 residues. J gave up 4 bases and V 4 bases, and 4 bases lay outside the gene matches. Germline V gene lookup returns CDR1 SGHRS and CDR2 YFSETQ. Written as DNA, the CDR3 is TGCGCCAGCAGCGGGACAGATCGCACCGGGGAGCTGTTTTTT. Its translation is CASSGTDRTGELFF.

This clone was detected only a few times. This sequence joins TRBV9 and TRBJ1-5; possibly TRBD1 for D (6 bases). Germline V gene lookup returns CDR1 SGDLS and CDR2 YYNGEE. The CDR3 consists of 14 residues. V was cut by 7 bases and J by 4 bases, with 15 bases left in between. In nucleotides, the CDR3 is TGTGCCAGCTCCCCAGGGGCAGCTAATCAGCCCCAGCATTTT. Protein product: CASSPGAANQPQHF.

With respect to this clone: This is likely a read error, given that the CDR3 carries no conserved phenylalanine or tryptophan at its end. The chain uses TRBV10-2 and TRBJ1-2, with D possibly being TRBD1 (5 bases). CDR3 length equals 14 residues. Germline loops: CDR1 WSHSY, CDR2 SAAADI. With 6 bases removed from V and 2 bases from J, the gap between germline ends came to 13 bases. CDR3 in amino acids: CASSEGTGNYGYTL. DNA of the CDR3: TGCGCCAGCAGCGAGGGGACCGGGAACTATGGCTACACCCTC.